A single T cell receptor (beta chain) is shown here with its context. The sample belongs to a study of blood T cell repertoires in COVID-19. The repertoire was sequenced with immunoSEQ multiplex PCR; TCRdb's copy has only in-frame clones and lacks some. The sample records approximately 270,000 clones, about nine tenths being singletons. The ends lost 3 bases at V and 5 bases at J; junction bases unmatched: 12. This CDR3 contains 17 residues. Germline lookup yields CDR1 SGHTA and CDR2 FQGTGA. This sequence originates from a man between 45 and 60 years old with acute or convalescent COVID-19. The specimen sequenced was peripheral blood. V and J are TRBV7-3 and TRBJ2-5, with 10 nucleotides matching TRBD2. CDR3 amino acids: CASSFYLAGALSETQYF. CDR3 bases: TGTGCCAGCAGCTTTTACCTAGCGGGGGCCCTTTCCGAGACCCAGTACTTC.